This T cell receptor beta chain was recorded in a study of T-cell reconstitution after alpha-beta-depleted transplantation in children. Study observations and caveats: One year after transplant, T-cell counts and diversity came mostly from newly produced T cells. Some patients owed their high day-60 TCRbeta diversity to surviving recipient T cells and thymic progenitors. Several hundred expanded graft clones reportedly gave rise to the alpha-beta T cells present about two months after transplant.

This clonotype was seen repeatedly, ten times or more. Its target is not known. There are 17 residues in the CDR3. The germline V gene encodes CDR1 SGHRS and CDR2 YFSETQ. V shed 0 bases, J shed 2 bases, and the junction held 1 base outside the gene matches. Preparation of the TCRbeta library involved a method that used unique molecular identifiers. A single record per CDR3 protein comes from TCRdb applying MiXCR to the PCR reads. The sample contains approximately 630,000 distinct CDR3 sequences, over 10% of which appear only once. Sequencing used PBMCs, obtained before TCRalphabeta/CD19-depleted stem cell transplant. The V gene is TRBV5-1, the J gene TRBJ2-3; 15 nucleotides align to TRBD2. The TCR sequence derives from a girl aged 2-10 years with congenital amegakaryocytic thrombocytopenia, due to receive a stem cell transplant. The CDR3 protein is CASSLGTSGRATDTQYF. The CDR3 DNA reads as TGCGCCAGCAGCTTGGGGACTAGCGGGAGGGCCACAGATACGCAGTATTTT. Filled out from reference TRBV5-1 and TRBJ2-3, the complete variable domain reads KAGVTQTPRYLIKTRGQQVTLSCSPISGHRSVSWYQQTPGQGLQFLFEYFSETQRNKGNFPGRFSGRQFSNSRSEMNVSTLELGDSALYLCASSLGTSGRATDTQYFGPGTRLTVL.